This TCR beta chain comes out of a study of T cell repertoires in cytomegalovirus infection. Study overall: Public signatures in TCR beta pointed to CMV infection and matching HLA type.

Regarding the study as a whole: The study found HLA-C-restricted CMV-specific TCR beta clonotypes dominating the ex vivo response. Cumulative frequency of public TCR beta families picked out carriers of CMV plus the relevant HLA.

Concerning this clonotype: The antigen is undetermined.

The V and J ends lost 2 bases and 2 bases, in that order; junction bases with no gene match: 10. CDR3 length: 17 residues. Germline loops: CDR1 SGHVS, CDR2 FQNEAQ. TCRdb re-derived calls from the reads in MiXCR, one entry per CDR3 protein. The sample consists of about 740,000 distinct CDR3 sequences, roughly 35% of them appearing once. The source is a human donor in good health (CMV status not recorded). Some clones in this sample may be carry-over from other donors' samples. The specimen was PBMCs. The rearrangement links TRBV7-8 to TRBJ2-7; 9 bases match TRBD1. The CDR3 protein is CASSLIGTGQAAYEQYF. CDR3 coding DNA: TGTGCCAGCAGCTTAATAGGGACAGGGCAAGCGGCCTACGAGCAGTACTTC.